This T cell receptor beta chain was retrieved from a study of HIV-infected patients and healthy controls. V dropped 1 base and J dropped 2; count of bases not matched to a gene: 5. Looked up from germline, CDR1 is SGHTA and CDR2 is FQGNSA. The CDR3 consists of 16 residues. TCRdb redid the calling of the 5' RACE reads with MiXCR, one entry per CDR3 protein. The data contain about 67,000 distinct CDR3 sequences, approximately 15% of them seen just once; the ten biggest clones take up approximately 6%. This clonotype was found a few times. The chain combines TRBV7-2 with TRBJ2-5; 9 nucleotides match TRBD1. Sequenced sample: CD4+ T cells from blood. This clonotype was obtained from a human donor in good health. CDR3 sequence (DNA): TGTGCCAGCAGCTTAGGACAGGGGGGAAAACAAGAGACCCAGTACTTC. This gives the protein CASSLGQGGKQETQYF. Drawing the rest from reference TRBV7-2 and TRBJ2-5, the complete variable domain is GAGVSQSPSNKVTEKGKDVELRCDPISGHTALYWYRQSLGQGLEFLIYFQGNSAPDKSGLPSDRFSAERTGGSVSTLTIQRTQQEDSAVYLCASSLGQGGKQETQYFGPGTRLLVL.